This paragraph reports one TCR beta chain. Its antigen remains unidentified. This entry belongs to a study of OX40 agonist ivuxolimab in advanced cancers. Findings and limits, study-wide: What antigens the expanded peripheral T cells recognized was never established.

Generated by immunoSEQ multiplex PCR, the TCRdb table keeps only in-frame clones and is missing some. This sample yields about 69,000 clones, of which approximately 86% are seen a single time; less than 3.5% belongs to the top ten. The clonotype originates from an adult with an advanced solid tumor such as melanoma, head and neck, liver or kidney cancer. The specimen comprised CD4+ or CD8+ T cells sorted from blood, sampled in a trial of the OX40 agonist ivuxolimab.

The CDR3 nucleotides read TGTGCCAGTACCAGGACTAGCGGGAGAATTGAAACCGGGGAGCTGTTTTTT. This sequence encodes CASTRTSGRIETGELFF. This chain links TRBV19 with TRBJ2-2, with 13 positions matching TRBD2. V lost 7 bases and J lost 5; bases outside the gene matches: 10. CDR1 and CDR2 (germline): LNHDA, SQIVND (reference sequence). CDR3 length equals 17 residues. The full variable domain, in which reference TRBV19 and TRBJ2-2 provide the parts outside the CDR3, is DGGITQSPKYLFRKEGQNVTLSCEQNLNHDAMYWYRQDPGQGLRLIYYSQIVNDFQKGDIAEGYSVSREKKESFPLTVTSAQKNPTAFYLCASTRTSGRIETGELFFGEGSRLTVL.